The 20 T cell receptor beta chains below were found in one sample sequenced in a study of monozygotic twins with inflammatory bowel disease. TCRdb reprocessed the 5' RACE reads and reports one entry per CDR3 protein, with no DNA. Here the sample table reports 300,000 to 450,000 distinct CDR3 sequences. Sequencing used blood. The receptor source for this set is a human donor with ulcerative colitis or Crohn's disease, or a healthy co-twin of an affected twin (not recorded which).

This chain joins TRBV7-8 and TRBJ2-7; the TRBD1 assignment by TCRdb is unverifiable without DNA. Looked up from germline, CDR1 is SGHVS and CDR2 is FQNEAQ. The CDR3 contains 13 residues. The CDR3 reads CASSLGRVYEQYF.

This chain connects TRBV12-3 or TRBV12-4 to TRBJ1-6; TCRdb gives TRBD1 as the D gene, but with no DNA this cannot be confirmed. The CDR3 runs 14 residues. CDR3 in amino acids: CASREQGYNSPLHF.

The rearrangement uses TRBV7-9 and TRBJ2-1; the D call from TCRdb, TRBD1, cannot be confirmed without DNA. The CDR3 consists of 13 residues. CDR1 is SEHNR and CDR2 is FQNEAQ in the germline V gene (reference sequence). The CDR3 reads CASSLLNRDEQFF.

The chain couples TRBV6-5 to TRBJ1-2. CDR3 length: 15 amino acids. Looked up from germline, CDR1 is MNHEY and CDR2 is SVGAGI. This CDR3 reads CASSYSIGPNYGYTF.

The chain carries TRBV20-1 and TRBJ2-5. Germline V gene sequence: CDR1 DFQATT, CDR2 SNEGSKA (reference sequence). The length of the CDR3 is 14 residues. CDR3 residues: CSAIIAGGQETQYF.

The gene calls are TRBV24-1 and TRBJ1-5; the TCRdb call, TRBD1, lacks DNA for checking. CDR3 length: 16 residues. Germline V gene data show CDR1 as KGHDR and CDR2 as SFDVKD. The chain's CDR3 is CATSGATGVRNQPQHF.

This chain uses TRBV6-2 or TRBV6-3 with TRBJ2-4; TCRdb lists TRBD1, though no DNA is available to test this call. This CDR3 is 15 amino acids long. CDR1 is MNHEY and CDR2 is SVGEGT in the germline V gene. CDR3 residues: CASSRTVPKGTIQYF.

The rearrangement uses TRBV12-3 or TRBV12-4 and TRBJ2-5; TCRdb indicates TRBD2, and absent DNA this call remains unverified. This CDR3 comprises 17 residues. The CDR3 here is CSSSLWWQVGGGETQYF.

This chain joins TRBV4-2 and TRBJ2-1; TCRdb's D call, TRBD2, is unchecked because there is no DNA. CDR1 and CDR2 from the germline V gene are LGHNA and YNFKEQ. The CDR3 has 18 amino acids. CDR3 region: CASSQEAAGHRVHNEQFF.

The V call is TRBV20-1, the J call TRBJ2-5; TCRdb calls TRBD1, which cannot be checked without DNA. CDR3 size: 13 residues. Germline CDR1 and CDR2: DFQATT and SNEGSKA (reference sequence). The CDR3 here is CSAVKTGPETQYF.

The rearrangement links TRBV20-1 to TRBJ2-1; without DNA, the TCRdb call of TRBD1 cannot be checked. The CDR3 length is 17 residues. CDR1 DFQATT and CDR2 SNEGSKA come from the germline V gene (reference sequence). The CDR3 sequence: CSAPGTLGRGPLNEQFF.

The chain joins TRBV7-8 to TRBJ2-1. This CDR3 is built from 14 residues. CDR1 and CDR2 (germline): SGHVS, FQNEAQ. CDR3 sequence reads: CASSLRDSYNEQFF.

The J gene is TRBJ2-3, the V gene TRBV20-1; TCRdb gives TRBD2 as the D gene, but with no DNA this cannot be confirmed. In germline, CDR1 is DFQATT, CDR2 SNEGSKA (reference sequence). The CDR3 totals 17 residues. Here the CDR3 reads CSARIKTRGGPPDTQYF.

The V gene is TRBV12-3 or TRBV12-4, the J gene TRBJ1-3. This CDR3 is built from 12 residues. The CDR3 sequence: CASSYFGNTIYF.

CDR3 protein: CSVEPTLNTGELFF. J is TRBJ2-2 and V is TRBV29-1. The germline CDR1 and CDR2 sequences are SQVTM and ANQGSEA. This CDR3 region has 14 residues.

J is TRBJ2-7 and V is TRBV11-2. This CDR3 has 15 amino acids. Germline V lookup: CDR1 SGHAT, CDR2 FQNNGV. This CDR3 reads CASTSKQGASYEQYF. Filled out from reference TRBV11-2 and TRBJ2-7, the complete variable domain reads EAGVAQSPRYKIIEKRQSVAFWCNPISGHATLYWYQQILGQGPKLLIQFQNNGVVDDSQLPKDRFSAERLKGVDSTLKIQPAKLEDSAVYLCASTSKQGASYEQYFGPGTRLTVT.

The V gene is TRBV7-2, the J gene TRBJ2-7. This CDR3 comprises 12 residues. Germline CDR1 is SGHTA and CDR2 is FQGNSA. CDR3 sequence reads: CASSALSYEQYF.

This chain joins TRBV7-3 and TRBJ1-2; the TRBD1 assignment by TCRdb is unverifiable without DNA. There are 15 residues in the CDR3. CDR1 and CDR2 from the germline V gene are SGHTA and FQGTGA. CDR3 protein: CASSQGPGPYYGYTF.

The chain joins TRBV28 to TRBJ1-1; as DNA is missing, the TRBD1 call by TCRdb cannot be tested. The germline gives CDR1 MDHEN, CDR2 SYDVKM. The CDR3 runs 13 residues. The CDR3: CASRRQGYTEAFF.

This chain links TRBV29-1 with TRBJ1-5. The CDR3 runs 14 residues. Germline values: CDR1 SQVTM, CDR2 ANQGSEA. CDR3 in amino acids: CSVAEGGSNQPQHF.